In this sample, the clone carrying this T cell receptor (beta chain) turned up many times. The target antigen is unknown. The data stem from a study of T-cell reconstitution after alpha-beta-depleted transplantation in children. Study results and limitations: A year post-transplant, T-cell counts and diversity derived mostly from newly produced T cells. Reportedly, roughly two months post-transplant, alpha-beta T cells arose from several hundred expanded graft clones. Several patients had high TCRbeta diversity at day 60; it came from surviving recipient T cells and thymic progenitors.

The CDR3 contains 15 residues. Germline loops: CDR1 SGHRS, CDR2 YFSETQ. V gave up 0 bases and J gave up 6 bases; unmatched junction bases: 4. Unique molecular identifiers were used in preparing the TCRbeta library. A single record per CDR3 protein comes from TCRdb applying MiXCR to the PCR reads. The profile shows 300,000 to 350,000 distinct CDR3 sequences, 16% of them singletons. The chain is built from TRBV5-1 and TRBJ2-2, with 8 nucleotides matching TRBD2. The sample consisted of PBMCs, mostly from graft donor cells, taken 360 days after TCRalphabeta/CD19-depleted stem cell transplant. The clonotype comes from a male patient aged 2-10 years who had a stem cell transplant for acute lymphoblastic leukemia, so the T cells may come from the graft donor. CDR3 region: CASSLVAGGPGELFF. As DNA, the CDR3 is TGCGCCAGCAGCTTGGTGGCGGGAGGCCCCGGGGAGCTGTTTTTT.